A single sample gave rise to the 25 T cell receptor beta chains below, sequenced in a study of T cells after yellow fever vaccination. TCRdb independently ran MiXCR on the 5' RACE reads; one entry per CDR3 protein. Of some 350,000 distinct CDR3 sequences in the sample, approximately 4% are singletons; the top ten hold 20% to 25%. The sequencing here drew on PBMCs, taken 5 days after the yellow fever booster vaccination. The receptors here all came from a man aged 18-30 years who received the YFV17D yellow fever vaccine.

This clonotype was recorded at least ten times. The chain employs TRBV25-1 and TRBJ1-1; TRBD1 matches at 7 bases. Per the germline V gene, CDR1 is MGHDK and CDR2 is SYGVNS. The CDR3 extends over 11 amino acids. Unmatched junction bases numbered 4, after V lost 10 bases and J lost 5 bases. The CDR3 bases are TGTGCCACCGGGACAGAGACTGAAGCTTTCTTT. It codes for CATGTETEAFF.

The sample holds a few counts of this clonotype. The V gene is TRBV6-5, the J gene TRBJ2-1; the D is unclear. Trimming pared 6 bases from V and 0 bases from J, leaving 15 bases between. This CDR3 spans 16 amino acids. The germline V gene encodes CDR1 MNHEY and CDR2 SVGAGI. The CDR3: CASRVGRTLSYNEQFF. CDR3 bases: TGTGCCAGCAGAGTGGGTCGGACGCTCTCCTACAATGAGCAGTTCTTC.

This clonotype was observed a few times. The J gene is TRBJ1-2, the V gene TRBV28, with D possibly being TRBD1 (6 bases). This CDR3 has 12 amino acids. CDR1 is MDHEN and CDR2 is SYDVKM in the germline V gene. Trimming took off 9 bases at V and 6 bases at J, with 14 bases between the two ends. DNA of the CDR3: TGTGCCAGTAGGGGGGTTGGGGATGGCTACACCTTC. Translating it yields CASRGVGDGYTF.

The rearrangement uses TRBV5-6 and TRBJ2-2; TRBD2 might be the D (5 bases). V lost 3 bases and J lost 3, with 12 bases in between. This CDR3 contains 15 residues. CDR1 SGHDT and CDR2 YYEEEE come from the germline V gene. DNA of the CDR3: TGTGCCAGCAGCTCGCTAACTAGGGACACCGGGGAGCTGTTTTTT. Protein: CASSSLTRDTGELFF.

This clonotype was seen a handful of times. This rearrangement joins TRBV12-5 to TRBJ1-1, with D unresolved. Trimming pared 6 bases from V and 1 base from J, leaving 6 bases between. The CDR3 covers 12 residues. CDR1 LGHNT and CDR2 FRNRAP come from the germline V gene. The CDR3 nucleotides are TGTGCTAGTGGCGCGGAGAACACTGAAGCTTTCTTT. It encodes CASGAENTEAFF.

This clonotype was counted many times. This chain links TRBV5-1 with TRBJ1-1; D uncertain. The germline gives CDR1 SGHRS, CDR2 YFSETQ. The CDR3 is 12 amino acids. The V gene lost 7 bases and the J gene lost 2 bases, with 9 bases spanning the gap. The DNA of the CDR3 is TGCGCCAGCGGGCGGGGAAACACTGAAGCTTTCTTT. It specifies CASGRGNTEAFF.

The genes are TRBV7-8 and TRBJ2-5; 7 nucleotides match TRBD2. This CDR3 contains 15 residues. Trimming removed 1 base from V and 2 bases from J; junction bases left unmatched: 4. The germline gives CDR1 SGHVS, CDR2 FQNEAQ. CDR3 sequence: CASSLGGGKQETQYF. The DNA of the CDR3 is TGTGCCAGCAGCTTAGGGGGGGGTAAGCAAGAGACCCAGTACTTC.

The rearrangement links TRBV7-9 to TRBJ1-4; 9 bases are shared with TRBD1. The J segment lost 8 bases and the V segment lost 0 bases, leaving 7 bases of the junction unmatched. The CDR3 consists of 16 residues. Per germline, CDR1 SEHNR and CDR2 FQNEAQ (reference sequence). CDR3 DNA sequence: TGTGCCAGCAGCTTAGCTGGGACAGGGCCCGCAGAAAAACTGTTTTTT. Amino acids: CASSLAGTGPAEKLFF. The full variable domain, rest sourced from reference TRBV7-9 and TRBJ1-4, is DTGVSQNPRHKITKRGQNVTFRCDPISEHNRLYWYRQTLGQGPEFLTYFQNEAQLEKSRLLSDRFSAERPKGSFSTLEIQRTEQGDSAMYLCASSLAGTGPAEKLFFGSGTQLSVL.

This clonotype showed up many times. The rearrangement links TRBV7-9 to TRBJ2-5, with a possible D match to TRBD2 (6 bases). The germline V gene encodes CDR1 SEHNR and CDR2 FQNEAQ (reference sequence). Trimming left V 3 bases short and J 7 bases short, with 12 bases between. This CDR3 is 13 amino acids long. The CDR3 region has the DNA TGTGCCAGCAGCTTCGGACTAATAGGGACCCAGTACTTC. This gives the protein CASSFGLIGTQYF.

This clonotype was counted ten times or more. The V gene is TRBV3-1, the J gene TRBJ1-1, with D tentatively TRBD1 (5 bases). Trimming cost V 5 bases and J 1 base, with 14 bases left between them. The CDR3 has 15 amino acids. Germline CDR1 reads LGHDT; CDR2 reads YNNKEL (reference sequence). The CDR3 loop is CASSYQGAPNTEAFF. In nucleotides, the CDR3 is TGTGCCAGCAGCTATCAGGGAGCGCCGAACACTGAAGCTTTCTTT. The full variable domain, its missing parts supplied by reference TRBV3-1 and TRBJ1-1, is DTAVSQTPKYLVTQMGNDKSIKCEQNLGHDTMYWYKQDSKKFLKIMFSYNNKELIINETVPNRFSPKSPDKAHLNLHINSLELGDSAVYFCASSYQGAPNTEAFFGQGTRLTVV.

The CDR3 is CASSFRGLAGGRAHEQFF. The CDR3 nucleotides read TGTGCCAGCAGCTTTCGTGGACTAGCGGGGGGGCGGGCCCATGAGCAGTTCTTC. This sequence joins TRBV5-4 and TRBJ2-1, with TRBD2 matching over 15 bases. Germline V gene data show CDR1 as SGHNT and CDR2 as YYREEE (reference sequence). The trim removed 2 bases at V and 8 bases at J, leaving 11 bases unmatched. This CDR3 is built from 18 residues.

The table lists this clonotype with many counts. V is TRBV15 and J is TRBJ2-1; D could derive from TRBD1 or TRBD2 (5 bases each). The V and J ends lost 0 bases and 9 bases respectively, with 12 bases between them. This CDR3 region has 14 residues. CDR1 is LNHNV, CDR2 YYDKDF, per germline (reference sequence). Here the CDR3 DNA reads TGTGCCACCAGCAGAGAGAGAGGGGCGGGTGAGCAGTTCTTC. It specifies CATSRERGAGEQFF.

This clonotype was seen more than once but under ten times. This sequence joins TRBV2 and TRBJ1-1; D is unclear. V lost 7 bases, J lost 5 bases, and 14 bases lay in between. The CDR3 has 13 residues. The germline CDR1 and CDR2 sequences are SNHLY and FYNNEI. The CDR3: CASKTMIGTEAFF. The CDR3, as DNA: TGTGCCAGCAAAACGATGATAGGGACTGAAGCTTTCTTT. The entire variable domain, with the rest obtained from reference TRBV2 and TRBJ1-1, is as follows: EPEVTQTPSHQVTQMGQEVILRCVPISNHLYFYWYRQILGQKVEFLVSFYNNEISEKSEIFDDQFSVERPDGSNFTLKIRSTKLEDSAMYFCASKTMIGTEAFFGQGTRLTVV.

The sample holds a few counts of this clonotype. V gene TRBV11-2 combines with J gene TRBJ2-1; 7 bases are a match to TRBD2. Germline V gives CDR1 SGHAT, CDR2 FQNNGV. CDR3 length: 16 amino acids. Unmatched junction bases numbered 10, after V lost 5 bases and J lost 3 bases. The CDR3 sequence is CASSALSGGFYNEQFF. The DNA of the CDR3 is TGTGCCAGCAGCGCCCTTTCCGGGGGGTTCTACAATGAGCAGTTCTTC.

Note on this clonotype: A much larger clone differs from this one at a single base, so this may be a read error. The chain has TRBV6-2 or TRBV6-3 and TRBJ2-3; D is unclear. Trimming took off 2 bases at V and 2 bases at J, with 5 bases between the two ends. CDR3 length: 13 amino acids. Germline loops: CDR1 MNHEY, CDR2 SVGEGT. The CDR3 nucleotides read TGTGCCAGCAGTTACCTGCTCACAGATACGCAGTATTTT. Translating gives CASSYLLTDTQYF.

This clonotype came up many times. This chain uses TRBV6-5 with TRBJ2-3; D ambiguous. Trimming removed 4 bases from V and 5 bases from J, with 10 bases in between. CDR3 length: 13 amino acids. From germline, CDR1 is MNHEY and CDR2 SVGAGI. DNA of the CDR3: TGTGCCAGCAGTTTTTCGTCTCGAGATACGCAGTATTTT. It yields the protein CASSFSSRDTQYF.

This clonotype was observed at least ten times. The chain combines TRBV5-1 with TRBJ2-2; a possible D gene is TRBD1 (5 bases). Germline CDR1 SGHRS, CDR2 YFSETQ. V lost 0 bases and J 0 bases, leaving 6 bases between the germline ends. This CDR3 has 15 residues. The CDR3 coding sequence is TGCGCCAGCAGCTTGGGGACAACGAACACCGGGGAGCTGTTTTTT. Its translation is CASSLGTTNTGELFF.

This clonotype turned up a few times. The CDR3 coding sequence is TGCAGCGTTGACCGGGGGCGAACCGGGGAGCTGTTTTTT. Translated: CSVDRGRTGELFF. The J gene is TRBJ2-2, the V gene TRBV29-1, with D perhaps assigned TRBD1 or TRBD2 (6 bases each). Trimming shortened V by 3 bases and J by 5 bases, and 10 bases separated the two germline ends. This CDR3 region has 13 residues. Germline CDR1 SQVTM, CDR2 ANQGSEA.

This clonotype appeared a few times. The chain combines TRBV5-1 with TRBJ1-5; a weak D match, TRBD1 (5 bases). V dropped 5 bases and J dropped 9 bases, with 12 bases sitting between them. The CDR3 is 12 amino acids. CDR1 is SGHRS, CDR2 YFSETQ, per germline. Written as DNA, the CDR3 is TGCGCCAGCAGTACCGATGGGGGGCCCCAGCATTTT. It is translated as CASSTDGGPQHF. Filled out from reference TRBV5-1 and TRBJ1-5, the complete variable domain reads KAGVTQTPRYLIKTRGQQVTLSCSPISGHRSVSWYQQTPGQGLQFLFEYFSETQRNKGNFPGRFSGRQFSNSRSEMNVSTLELGDSALYLCASSTDGGPQHFGDGTRLSIL.

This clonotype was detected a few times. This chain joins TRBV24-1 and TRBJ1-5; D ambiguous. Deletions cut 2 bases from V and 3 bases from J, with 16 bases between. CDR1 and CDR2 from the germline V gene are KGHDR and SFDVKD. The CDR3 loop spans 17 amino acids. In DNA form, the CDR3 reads TGTGCCACCAGTGATTACCTCGGCCGGCAGTCCAATCAGCCCCAGCATTTT. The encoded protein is CATSDYLGRQSNQPQHF.

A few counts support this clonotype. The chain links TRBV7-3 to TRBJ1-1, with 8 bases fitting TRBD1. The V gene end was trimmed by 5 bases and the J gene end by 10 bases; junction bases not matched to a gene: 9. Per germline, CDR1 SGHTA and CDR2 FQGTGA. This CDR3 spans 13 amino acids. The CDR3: CASSLGQGGGAFF. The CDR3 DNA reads TGTGCCAGCAGCCTCGGACAGGGAGGGGGAGCTTTCTTT.

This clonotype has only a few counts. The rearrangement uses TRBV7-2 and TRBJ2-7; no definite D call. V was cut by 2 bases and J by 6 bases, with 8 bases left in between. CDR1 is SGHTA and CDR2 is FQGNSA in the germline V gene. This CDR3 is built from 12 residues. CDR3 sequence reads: CASSLNELEQYF. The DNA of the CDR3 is TGTGCCAGCAGCTTAAATGAGCTCGAGCAGTACTTC.

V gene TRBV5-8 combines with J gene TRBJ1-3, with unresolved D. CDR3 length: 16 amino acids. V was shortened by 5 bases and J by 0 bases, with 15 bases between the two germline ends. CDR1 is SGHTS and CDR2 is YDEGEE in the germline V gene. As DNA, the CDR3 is TGTGCCAGCAGGGATCCTGGACGGCTCTCTGGAAACACCATATATTTT. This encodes CASRDPGRLSGNTIYF.

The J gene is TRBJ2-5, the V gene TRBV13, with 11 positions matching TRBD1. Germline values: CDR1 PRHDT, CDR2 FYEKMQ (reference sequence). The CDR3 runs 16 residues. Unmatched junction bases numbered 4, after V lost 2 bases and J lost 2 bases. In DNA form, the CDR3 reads TGTGCCAGCAGCTTATGGACAGGGGGCGTTCAAGAGACCCAGTACTTC. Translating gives CASSLWTGGVQETQYF.

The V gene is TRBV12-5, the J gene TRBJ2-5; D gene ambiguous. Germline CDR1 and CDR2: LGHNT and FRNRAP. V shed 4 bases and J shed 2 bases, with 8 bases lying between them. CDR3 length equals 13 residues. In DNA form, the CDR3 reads TGTGCTAGTGGTTCTCAGAGACAAGAGACCCAGTACTTC. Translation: CASGSQRQETQYF.